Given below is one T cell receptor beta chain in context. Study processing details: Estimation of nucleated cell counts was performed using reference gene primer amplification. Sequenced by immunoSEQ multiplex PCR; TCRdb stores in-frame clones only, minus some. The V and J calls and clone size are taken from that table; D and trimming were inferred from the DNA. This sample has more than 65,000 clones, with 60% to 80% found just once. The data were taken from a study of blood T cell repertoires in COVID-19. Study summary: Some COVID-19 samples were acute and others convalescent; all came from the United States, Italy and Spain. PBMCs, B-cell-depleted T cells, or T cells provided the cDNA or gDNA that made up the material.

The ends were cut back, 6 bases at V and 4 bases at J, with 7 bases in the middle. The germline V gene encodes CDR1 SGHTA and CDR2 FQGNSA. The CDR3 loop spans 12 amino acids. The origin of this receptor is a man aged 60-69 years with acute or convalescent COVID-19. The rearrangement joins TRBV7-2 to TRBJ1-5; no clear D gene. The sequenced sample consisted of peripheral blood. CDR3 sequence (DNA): TGTGCCAGCAGGGCCCCTAATCAGCCCCAGCATTTT. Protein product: CASRAPNQPQHF.